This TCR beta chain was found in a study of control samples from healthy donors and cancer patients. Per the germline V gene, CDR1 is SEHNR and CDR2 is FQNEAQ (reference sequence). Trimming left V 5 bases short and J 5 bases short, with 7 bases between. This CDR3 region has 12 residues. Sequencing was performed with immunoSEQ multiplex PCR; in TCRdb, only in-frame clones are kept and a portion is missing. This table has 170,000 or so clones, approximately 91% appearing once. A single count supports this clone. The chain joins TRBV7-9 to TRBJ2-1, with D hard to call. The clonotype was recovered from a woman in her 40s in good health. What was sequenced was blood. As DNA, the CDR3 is TGTGCCAGCAGCCCCCTCCACAATGAGCAGTTCTTC. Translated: CASSPLHNEQFF.